The rows below give T cell receptor beta chains drawn from one sample of a study of T-cell memory formation after mild COVID-19. A single record per CDR3 protein comes from TCRdb applying MiXCR to the 5' RACE reads. The data show fewer than 450,000 distinct CDR3 sequences, with 20% to 25% seen just once and around 9.5% held by the top ten. Sequencing was carried out using PBMCs or a T cell subset sorted from them (not recorded which). These receptors were obtained from an adult woman who had mild COVID-19 (a few samples of this study predate the infection). Cell type and time point are not known. Both conserved end residues are part of each CDR3. The order of the fields is J gene, D gene, clone size, V gene, CDR3 protein, CDR3 DNA. The D gene is left open where the match is weak. Size tells how often a clone was seen (once, few, many) or the class of an expanded clone, and some rows leave it out.

TRBJ2-7,.,.,TRBV5-5,CASSLEAASYEQYF,TGTGCCAGCAGCTTGGAGGCAGCCTCCTACGAGCAGTACTTC
TRBJ2-1,TRBD2,.,TRBV18,CASSLLLAGGPSEQFF,TGTGCCAGCTCACTCCTACTAGCGGGAGGGCCGAGTGAGCAGTTCTTC
TRBJ2-7,.,few,TRBV14,CASSQFNLRDEQYF,TGTGCCAGCAGCCAATTTAATCTTCGGGACGAGCAGTACTTC
TRBJ2-5,.,many,TRBV11-2,CASSPPLTREETQYF,TGTGCCAGCAGCCCCCCCCTCACTAGAGAGGAGACCCAGTACTTC
TRBJ1-1,.,.,TRBV29-1,CSVNMITEAFF,TGCAGCGTTAATATGATCACTGAAGCTTTCTTT
TRBJ1-4,.,.,TRBV4-1,CASSQVRVEKLFF,TGCGCCAGCAGCCAAGTTCGAGTTGAAAAACTGTTTTTT
TRBJ2-5,.,few,TRBV7-2,CASSFSMARASSETQYF,TGTGCCAGCAGCTTTTCAATGGCCAGGGCATCGTCCGAGACCCAGTACTTC
TRBJ2-7,.,.,TRBV7-9,CASSFGTHAYEQYF,TGTGCCAGCAGCTTCGGGACGCACGCCTACGAGCAGTACTTC
TRBJ2-2,TRBD1,.,TRBV5-4,CASSRGQGAVGELFF,TGTGCCAGCAGCAGGGGACAGGGGGCTGTCGGGGAGCTGTTTTTT
TRBJ2-5,TRBD2,.,TRBV7-3,CASSLTPGLAGETQYF,TGTGCCAGCAGCTTAACGCCAGGACTAGCAGGGGAGACCCAGTACTTC
TRBJ2-7,TRBD1,.,TRBV10-3,CAITGTAPYEQYF,TGTGCCATCACCGGGACAGCTCCCTACGAGCAGTACTTC
TRBJ2-1,TRBD2,few,TRBV24-1,CATSHNRLAGVNEQFF,TGTGCCACCAGTCACAACCGACTAGCGGGAGTGAATGAGCAGTTCTTC
TRBJ1-2,.,once,TRBV18,CASSPGRTVNGYTF,TGTGCCAGCTCACCAGGGCGGACAGTAAATGGCTACACCTTC
TRBJ2-7,TRBD1,many,TRBV7-9,CASSYGTGTYEQYF,TGTGCCAGCAGCTACGGGACAGGGACCTACGAGCAGTACTTC
TRBJ2-6,.,.,TRBV29-1,CSVYGSSGANVLTF,TGCAGCGTGTACGGGAGCTCTGGGGCCAACGTCCTGACTTTC
TRBJ2-7,.,few,TRBV30,CAWSVLGIEPNEQYF,TGTGCCTGGAGTGTACTTGGCATCGAACCGAACGAGCAGTACTTC
TRBJ2-7,TRBD2,.,TRBV14,CASSHLAGASYEQYF,TGTGCCAGCAGCCACCTAGCGGGAGCCTCCTACGAGCAGTACTTC
TRBJ2-1,.,few,TRBV24-1,CATSDHPDEQFF,TGTGCCACCAGTGACCACCCAGATGAGCAGTTCTTC
TRBJ2-1,TRBD1,few,TRBV7-6,CASSLGGTGRQFF,TGTGCCAGCAGCTTAGGTGGGACAGGGAGGCAGTTCTTC
TRBJ2-1,TRBD2,few,TRBV4-1,CASSQGGLASYNEQFF,TGCGCCAGCAGCCAAGGGGGACTAGCGTCTTACAATGAGCAGTTCTTC
TRBJ2-1,.,few,TRBV29-1,CSVQSGGVEQFF,TGCAGCGTTCAATCCGGGGGCGTCGAGCAGTTCTTC
TRBJ2-3,TRBD2,.,TRBV12-3/TRBV12-4,CASSFLAGATDTQYF,TGTGCCAGCAGTTTCCTAGCGGGGGCCACAGATACGCAGTATTTT
TRBJ2-7,TRBD2,few,TRBV6-2/TRBV6-3,CASSYSAGGTLYEQYF,TGTGCCAGCAGTTACTCCGCCGGGGGGACTCTCTACGAGCAGTACTTC
TRBJ2-3,.,few,TRBV7-7,CASSPSDNTDTQYF,TGTGCTAGCAGCCCTAGCGACAACACAGATACGCAGTATTTT
TRBJ2-7,.,.,TRBV9,CASSVGDGGDEQYF,TGTGCCAGCAGCGTAGGGGACGGCGGCGACGAGCAGTACTTC
TRBJ2-7,.,many,TRBV5-1,CASSLGQGSYEQYF,TGTGCCAGCAGCTTAGGGCAGGGATCCTACGAGCAGTACTTC
TRBJ2-3,TRBD2,few,TRBV9,CASSVAGGNTDTQYF,TGTGCCAGCAGCGTAGCGGGGGGAAACACAGATACGCAGTATTTT
TRBJ2-1,TRBD2,few,TRBV7-3,CASSPEYRTSGSDEQFF,TGTGCCAGCAGCCCCGAGTACCGGACTAGCGGGAGCGATGAGCAGTTCTTC
TRBJ2-1,.,.,TRBV7-2,CASSGWGNEQFF,TGTGCCAGCAGCGGGTGGGGCAATGAGCAGTTCTTC
TRBJ2-7,.,.,TRBV20-1,CSARVKTASYEQYF,TGCAGTGCTAGAGTAAAGACAGCTTCCTACGAGCAGTACTTC
TRBJ1-2,.,few,TRBV5-1,CASRPSLNYGYTF,TGCGCCAGCAGACCCAGTCTGAACTATGGCTACACCTTC
TRBJ2-5,.,.,TRBV24-1,CATSDTAPGRQRETQYF,TGTGCCACCAGTGACACTGCACCGGGACGGCAAAGGGAGACCCAGTACTTC
TRBJ1-1,.,.,TRBV29-1,CSVARKMNTEAFF,TGCAGCGTTGCCCGAAAGATGAACACTGAAGCTTTCTTT
TRBJ2-2,.,few,TRBV3-1,CASSRTQGVAGGELFF,TGTGCCAGCAGCCGGACACAGGGAGTTGCGGGAGGGGAGCTGTTTTTT
TRBJ2-3,.,.,TRBV20-1,CSASDLGGAPDTQYF,TGCAGTGCTAGCGACCTTGGGGGGGCCCCAGATACGCAGTATTTT
TRBJ1-5,.,.,TRBV5-1,CASSLAGVWDQPQHF,TGCGCCAGCAGCTTGGCAGGGGTTTGGGATCAGCCCCAGCATTTT
TRBJ1-1,TRBD1,few,TRBV15,CATSHTLDRGLLGAFF,TGTGCCACCAGCCACACCTTAGACAGGGGCCTTCTTGGGGCTTTCTTT
TRBJ1-6,.,.,TRBV9,CASSEGMAEPLHF,TGTGCCAGCAGCGAGGGCATGGCAGAGCCCCTCCACTTT
TRBJ2-1,.,.,TRBV15,CATSREGSSYNEQFF,TGTGCCACCAGCAGAGAGGGGAGCTCCTACAATGAGCAGTTCTTC
TRBJ1-5,.,once,TRBV7-8,CASSLGRIWGNQPQHF,TGTGCCAGCAGCTTAGGGCGGATATGGGGCAATCAGCCCCAGCATTTT
TRBJ2-7,.,.,TRBV12-3/TRBV12-4,CASSPAKEQYF,TGTGCCAGCAGCCCTGCCAAAGAGCAGTACTTC